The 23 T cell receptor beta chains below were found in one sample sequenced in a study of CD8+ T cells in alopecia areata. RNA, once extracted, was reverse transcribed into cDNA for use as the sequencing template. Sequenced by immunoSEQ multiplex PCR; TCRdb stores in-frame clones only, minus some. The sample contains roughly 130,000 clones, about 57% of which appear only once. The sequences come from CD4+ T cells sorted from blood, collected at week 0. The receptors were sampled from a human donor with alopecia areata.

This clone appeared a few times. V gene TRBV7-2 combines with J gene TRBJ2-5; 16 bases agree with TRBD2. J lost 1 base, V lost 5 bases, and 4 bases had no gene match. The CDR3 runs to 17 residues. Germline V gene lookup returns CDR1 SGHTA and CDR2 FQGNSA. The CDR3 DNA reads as TGTGCCAGCAGCCAGGGGACTAGCGGGGGGGCCCAAGAGACCCAGTACTTC. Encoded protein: CASSQGTSGGAQETQYF.

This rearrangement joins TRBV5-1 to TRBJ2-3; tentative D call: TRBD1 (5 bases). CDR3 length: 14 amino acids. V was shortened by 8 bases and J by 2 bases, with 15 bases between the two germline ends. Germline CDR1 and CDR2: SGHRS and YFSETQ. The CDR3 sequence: CASVGQGFTDTQYF. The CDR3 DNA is TGCGCCAGTGTCGGGCAGGGTTTCACAGATACGCAGTATTTT.

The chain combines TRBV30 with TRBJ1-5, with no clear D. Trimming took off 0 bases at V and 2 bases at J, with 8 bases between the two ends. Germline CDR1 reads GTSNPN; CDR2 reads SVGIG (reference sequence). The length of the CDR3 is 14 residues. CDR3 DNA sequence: TGTGCCTGGAGTGTATCCGGGGGCAATCAGCCCCAGCATTTT. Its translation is CAWSVSGGNQPQHF. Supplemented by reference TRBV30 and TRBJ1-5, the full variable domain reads SQTIHQWPATLVQPVGSPLSLECTVEGTSNPNLYWYRQAAGRGLQLLFYSVGIGQISSEVPQNLSASRPQDRQFILSSKKLLLSDSGFYLCAWSVSGGNQPQHFGDGTRLSIL.

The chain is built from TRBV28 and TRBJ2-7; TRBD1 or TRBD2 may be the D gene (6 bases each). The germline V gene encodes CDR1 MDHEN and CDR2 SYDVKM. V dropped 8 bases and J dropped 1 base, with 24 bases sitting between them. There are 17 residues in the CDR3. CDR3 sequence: CASSQLGGRRGSYEQYF. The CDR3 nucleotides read TGTGCCAGCTCTCAACTTGGGGGTAGGAGGGGGTCCTACGAGCAGTACTTC.

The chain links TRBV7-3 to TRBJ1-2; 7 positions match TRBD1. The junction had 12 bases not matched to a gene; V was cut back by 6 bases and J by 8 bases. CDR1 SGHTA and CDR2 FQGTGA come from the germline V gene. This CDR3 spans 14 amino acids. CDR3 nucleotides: TGTGCCAGCAGACCAAGACAGGGATTCTTGGGCTACACCTTC. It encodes CASRPRQGFLGYTF. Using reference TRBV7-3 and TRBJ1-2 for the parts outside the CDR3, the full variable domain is GAGVSQTPSNKVTEKGKYVELRCDPISGHTALYWYRQSLGQGPEFLIYFQGTGAADDSGLPNDRFFAVRPEGSVSTLKIQRTERGDSAVYLCASRPRQGFLGYTFGSGTRLTVV.

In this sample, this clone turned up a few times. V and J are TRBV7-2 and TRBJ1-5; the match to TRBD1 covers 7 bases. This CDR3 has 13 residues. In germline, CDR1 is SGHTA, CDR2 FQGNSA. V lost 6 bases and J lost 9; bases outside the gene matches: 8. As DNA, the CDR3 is TGTGCCAGCAGTCCCCAGGGGGAGGGGCCCCAGCATTTT. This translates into CASSPQGEGPQHF.

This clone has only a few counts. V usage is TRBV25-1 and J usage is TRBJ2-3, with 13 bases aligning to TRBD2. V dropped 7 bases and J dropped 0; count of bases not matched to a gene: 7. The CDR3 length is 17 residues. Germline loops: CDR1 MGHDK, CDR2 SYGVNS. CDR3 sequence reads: CASKGLAGTKSTDTQYF. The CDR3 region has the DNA TGTGCCAGCAAGGGACTAGCGGGAACTAAGAGCACAGATACGCAGTATTTT.

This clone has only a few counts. The CDR3 bases are TGTGCCACCAGCAGAGAATATCCGAGTGAGCAGTTCTTC. Protein product: CATSREYPSEQFF. The rearrangement uses TRBV15 and TRBJ2-1; D is unresolved. From germline, CDR1 is LNHNV and CDR2 YYDKDF (reference sequence). V lost 0 bases and J lost 9, with 9 bases in between. This CDR3 is 13 amino acids long.

CDR3: CASSLGYGFETQYF. Here the CDR3 DNA reads TGTGCCAGCAGCTTAGGATATGGGTTTGAGACCCAGTACTTC. The V gene is TRBV7-2, the J gene TRBJ2-5; D is unclear. Trimming stripped 1 base from V and 5 bases from J, with 11 bases between. The CDR3 contains 14 residues. Germline CDR1 reads SGHTA; CDR2 reads FQGNSA.

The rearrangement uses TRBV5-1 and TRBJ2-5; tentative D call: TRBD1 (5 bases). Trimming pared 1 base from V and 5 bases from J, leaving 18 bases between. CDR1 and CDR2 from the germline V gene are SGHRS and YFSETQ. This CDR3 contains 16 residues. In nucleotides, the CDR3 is TGCGCCAGCAGCTTGAATCCGGCCAGGGTTTGGGAGACCCAGTACTTC. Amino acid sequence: CASSLNPARVWETQYF.

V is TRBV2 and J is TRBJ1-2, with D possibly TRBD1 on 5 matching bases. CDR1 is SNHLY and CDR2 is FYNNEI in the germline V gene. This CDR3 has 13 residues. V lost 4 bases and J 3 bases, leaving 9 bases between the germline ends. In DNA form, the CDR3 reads TGTGCCAGCAGTGCGGGACGCGACTATGGCTACACCTTC. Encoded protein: CASSAGRDYGYTF. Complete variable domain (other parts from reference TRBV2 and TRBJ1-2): EPEVTQTPSHQVTQMGQEVILRCVPISNHLYFYWYRQILGQKVEFLVSFYNNEISEKSEIFDDQFSVERPDGSNFTLKIRSTKLEDSAMYFCASSAGRDYGYTFGSGTRLTVV.

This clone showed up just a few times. CDR3 residues: CAISQLERYNEQFF. CDR3 bases: TGTGCCATCTCCCAGCTAGAACGGTACAATGAGCAGTTCTTC. The chain uses TRBV5-4 and TRBJ2-1; unclear D gene. The germline V gene encodes CDR1 SGHNT and CDR2 YYREEE (reference sequence). The length of the CDR3 is 14 residues. The V and J ends lost 9 bases and 4 bases respectively, with 17 bases between them.

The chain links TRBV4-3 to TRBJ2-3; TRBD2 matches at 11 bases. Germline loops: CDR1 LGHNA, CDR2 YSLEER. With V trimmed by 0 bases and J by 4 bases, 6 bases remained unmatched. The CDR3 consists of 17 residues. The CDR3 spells CASSQDLAGGPADTQYF. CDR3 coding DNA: TGCGCCAGCAGCCAAGATCTAGCGGGGGGTCCAGCAGATACGCAGTATTTT.

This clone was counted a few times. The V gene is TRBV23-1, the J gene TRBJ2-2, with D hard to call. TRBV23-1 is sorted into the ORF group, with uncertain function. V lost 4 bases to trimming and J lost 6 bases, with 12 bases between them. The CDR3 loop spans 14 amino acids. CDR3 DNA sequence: TGCGCCAGCAGTCGGCAGGCCGCGCCCGGGGAGCTGTTTTTT. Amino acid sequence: CASSRQAAPGELFF.

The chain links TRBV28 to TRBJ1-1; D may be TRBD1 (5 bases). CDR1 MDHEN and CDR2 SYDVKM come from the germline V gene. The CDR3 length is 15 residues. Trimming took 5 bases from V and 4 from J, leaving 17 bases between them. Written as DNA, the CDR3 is TGTGCCAGCAGTACCGGTGGGGAAGGGGCCACTGAAGCTTTCTTT. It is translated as CASSTGGEGATEAFF. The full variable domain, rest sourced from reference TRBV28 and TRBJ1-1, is DVKVTQSSRYLVKRTGEKVFLECVQDMDHENMFWYRQDPGLGLRLIYFSYDVKMKEKGDIPEGYSVSREKKERFSLILESASTNQTSMYLCASSTGGEGATEAFFGQGTRLTVV.

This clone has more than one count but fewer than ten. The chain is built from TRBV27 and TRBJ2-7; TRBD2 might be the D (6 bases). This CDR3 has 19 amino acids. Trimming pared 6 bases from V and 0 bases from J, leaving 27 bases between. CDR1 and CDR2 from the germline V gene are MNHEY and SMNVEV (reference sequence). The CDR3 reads CASSSGFYKRARSSYEQYF. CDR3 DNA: TGTGCCAGCAGCTCCGGTTTTTACAAGCGGGCAAGGAGCTCCTACGAGCAGTACTTC.

DNA for the CDR3: TGTGCCAGCAGCGTAAGGAGCGGGGGATACAATGAGCAGTTCTTC. Its translation: CASSVRSGGYNEQFF. The V gene is TRBV9, the J gene TRBJ2-1, with 8 bases lining up with TRBD2. Unmatched junction bases numbered 4, after V lost 1 base and J lost 4 bases. Germline V gene sequence: CDR1 SGDLS, CDR2 YYNGEE. This CDR3 has 15 residues.

CDR3 amino acids: CASSPIFRRGPSEAFF. The CDR3 nucleotides read TGCGCCAGCAGCCCGATTTTCCGCAGGGGCCCGAGTGAGGCTTTCTTT. The V gene is TRBV4-1, the J gene TRBJ1-1; weak D call: TRBD1 (6 bases). The germline V and J ends were trimmed by 4 bases and 11 bases, with 26 bases remaining between them. CDR3 length: 16 residues. Germline values: CDR1 MGHRA, CDR2 YSYEKL.

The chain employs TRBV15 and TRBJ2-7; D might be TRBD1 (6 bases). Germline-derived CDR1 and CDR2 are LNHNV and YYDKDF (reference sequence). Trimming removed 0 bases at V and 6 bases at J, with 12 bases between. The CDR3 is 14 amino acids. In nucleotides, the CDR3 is TGTGCCACCAGCAGAGATCGGACAGCCCGCGAGCAGTACTTC. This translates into CATSRDRTAREQYF. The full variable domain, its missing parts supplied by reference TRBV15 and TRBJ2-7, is DAMVIQNPRYQVTQFGKPVTLSCSQTLNHNVMYWYQQKSSQAPKLLFHYYDKDFNNEADTPDNFQSRRPNTSFCFLDIRSPGLGDTAMYLCATSRDRTAREQYFGPGTRLTVT.

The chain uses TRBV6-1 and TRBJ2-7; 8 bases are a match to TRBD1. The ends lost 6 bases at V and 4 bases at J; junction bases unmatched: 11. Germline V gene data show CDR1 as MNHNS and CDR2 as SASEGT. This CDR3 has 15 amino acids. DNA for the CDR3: TGTGCCAGCAGGGCCAACAGGGGGAACGCTTACGAGCAGTACTTC. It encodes CASRANRGNAYEQYF.

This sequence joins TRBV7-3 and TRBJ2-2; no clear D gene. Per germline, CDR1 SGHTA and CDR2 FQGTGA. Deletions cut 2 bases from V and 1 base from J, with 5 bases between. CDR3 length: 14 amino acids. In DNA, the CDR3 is TGTGCCAGCAGCTTAGGGGTGAACACCGGGGAGCTGTTTTTT. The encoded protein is CASSLGVNTGELFF.

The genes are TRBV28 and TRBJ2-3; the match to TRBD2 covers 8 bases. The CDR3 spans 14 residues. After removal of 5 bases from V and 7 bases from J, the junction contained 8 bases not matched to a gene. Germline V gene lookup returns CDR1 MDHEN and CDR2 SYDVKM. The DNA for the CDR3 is TGTGCCAGCAGTACTGCCGGGACTAGGAATACGCAGTATTTT. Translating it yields CASSTAGTRNTQYF.

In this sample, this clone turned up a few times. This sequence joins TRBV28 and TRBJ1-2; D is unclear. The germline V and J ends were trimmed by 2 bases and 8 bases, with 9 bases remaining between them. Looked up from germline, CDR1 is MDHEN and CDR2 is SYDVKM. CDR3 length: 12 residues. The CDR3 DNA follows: TGTGCCAGCAGTTTAATAGAGACGGGCTACACCTTC. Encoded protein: CASSLIETGYTF.